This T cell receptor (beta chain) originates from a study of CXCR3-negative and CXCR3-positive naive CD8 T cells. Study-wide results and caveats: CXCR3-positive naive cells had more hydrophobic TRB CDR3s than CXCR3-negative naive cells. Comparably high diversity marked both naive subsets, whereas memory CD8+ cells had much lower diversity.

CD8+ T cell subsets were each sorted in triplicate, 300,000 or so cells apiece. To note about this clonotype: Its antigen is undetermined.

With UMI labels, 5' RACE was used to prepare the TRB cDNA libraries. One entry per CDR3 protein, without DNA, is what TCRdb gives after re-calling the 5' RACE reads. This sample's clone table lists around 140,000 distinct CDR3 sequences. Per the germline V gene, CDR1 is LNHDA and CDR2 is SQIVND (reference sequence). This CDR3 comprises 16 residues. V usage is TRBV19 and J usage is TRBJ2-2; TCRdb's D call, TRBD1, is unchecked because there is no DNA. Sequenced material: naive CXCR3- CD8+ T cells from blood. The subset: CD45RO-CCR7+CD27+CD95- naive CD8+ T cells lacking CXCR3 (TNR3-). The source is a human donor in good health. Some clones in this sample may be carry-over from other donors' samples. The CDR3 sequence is CASSIPGPSYTGELFF.